The following is a T cell receptor beta chain sequence with its context. TCRdb's table, derived via immunoSEQ multiplex PCR, lists solely in-frame clones and lacks some. This sample has almost 50,000 clones, with roughly 92% found just once. The data derive from a study of T cell changes during pregnancy in multiple sclerosis. V was pared by 1 base and J by 4 bases, with 8 bases of the junction left unmatched. The CDR3 is 18 residues long. CDR1 and CDR2 (germline): SGDLS, YYNGEE. This clonotype was sampled from a female donor with multiple sclerosis, enrolled in a pregnancy study. The source was peripheral blood, collected after pregnancy. The chain recombines TRBV9 with TRBJ2-2; 12 bases match TRBD2. The CDR3 is CASSVPGLAGRGTGELFF. CDR3 in DNA: TGTGCCAGCAGCGTACCGGGACTAGCGGGTCGCGGCACCGGGGAGCTGTTTTTT. Using reference TRBV9 and TRBJ2-2 for the parts outside the CDR3, the full variable domain is DSGVTQTPKHLITATGQRVTLRCSPRSGDLSVYWYQQSLDQGLQFLIQYYNGEERAKGNILERFSAQQFPDLHSELNLSSLELGDSALYFCASSVPGLAGRGTGELFFGEGSRLTVL.